The entry below gives a single T cell receptor (beta chain) sequence along with its context. V lost 6 bases to trimming and J lost 3 bases; unmatched junction nucleotides: 10. Per the germline V gene, CDR1 is MNHEY and CDR2 is SVGAGI. The CDR3 totals 15 residues. The protocol was immunoSEQ multiplex PCR, while the TCRdb copy is restricted to in-frame clones and leaves out a portion. The sample holds about 81,000 clones, about 91% seen once. These data are taken from a study of Tregs in tolerant kidney transplant recipients. Mixed chimerism was transient after nonmyeloablative marrow transplants from related graft donors. Unstimulated Tregs (CD4+CD25+CD127-) and CD4+CD25- non-Tregs were sorted from PBMCs.

V gene TRBV6-5 combines with J gene TRBJ2-7, with 8 bases lining up with TRBD1. This sequence originates from a human patient who received a combined kidney and bone marrow transplant. Some T cells may be transferred from the graft donor. The sample was CD4+ T cells from blood (PBMCs), taken 24 months after the transplant. CDR3 amino acids: CASRAAGQGDYEQYF. The CDR3 nucleotides read TGTGCCAGCAGGGCCGCCGGACAGGGCGACTACGAGCAGTACTTC.